One sample yielded the 31 T cell receptor beta chains listed below, sequenced in a study of monozygotic twins with inflammatory bowel disease. TCRdb re-called the 5' RACE reads and catalogs CDR3 proteins one per entry, DNA excluded. The specimen's table records some 150,000 distinct CDR3 sequences. Material for sequencing was blood. The receptors derive from a human donor with ulcerative colitis or Crohn's disease, or a healthy co-twin of an affected twin (not recorded which).

The rearrangement joins TRBV10-3 to TRBJ2-1; without DNA, the TCRdb call of TRBD1 cannot be checked. The CDR3 spans 14 residues. Germline values: CDR1 ENHRY, CDR2 SYGVKD. The CDR3 sequence is CAISKPGQGDEQFF.

The chain joins TRBV5-6 to TRBJ1-5; TCRdb picks TRBD1, but there is no DNA to check that call. The CDR3 is 16 residues long. Germline CDR1 and CDR2: SGHDT and YYEEEE. The CDR3 spells CASSLAQGAFFQPQHF. The whole variable domain, filled in from reference TRBV5-6 and TRBJ1-5, reads DAGVTQSPTHLIKTRGQQVTLRCSPKSGHDTVSWYQQALGQGPQFIFQYYEEEERQRGNFPDRFSGHQFPNYSSELNVNALLLGDSALYLCASSLAQGAFFQPQHFGDGTRLSIL.

The chain couples TRBV5-5 to TRBJ1-5; the TCRdb call, TRBD1, lacks DNA for checking. Per germline, CDR1 SGHKS and CDR2 YYEKEE (reference sequence). This CDR3 region has 15 residues. The CDR3: CASSSRTGNNQPQHF.

J is TRBJ2-3 and V is TRBV27; TCRdb's D call, TRBD1, is unchecked because there is no DNA. The V gene's germline CDR1 is MNHEY and CDR2 SMNVEV (reference sequence). CDR3 length: 15 residues. CDR3 loop: CASSAGTGLPDTQYF.

J is TRBJ2-7 and V is TRBV20-1. CDR1 is DFQATT, CDR2 SNEGSKA, per germline (reference sequence). This CDR3 is 15 amino acids long. CDR3 loop: CSARDGGPISYEQYF.

The rearrangement joins TRBV3-1 to TRBJ2-4; TCRdb selects TRBD2, and the lack of DNA leaves this call unchecked. Germline values: CDR1 LGHDT, CDR2 YNNKEL (reference sequence). This CDR3 is built from 16 residues. Here the CDR3 reads CASSQDGGSGSGIQYF.

The genes are TRBV5-1 and TRBJ1-1. The germline gives CDR1 SGHRS, CDR2 YFSETQ. The CDR3 contains 15 residues. CDR3 sequence reads: CASSPRGTQNTEAFF.

This rearrangement joins TRBV18 to TRBJ2-2; TCRdb returns TRBD1, unconfirmable since there is no DNA. Germline V lookup: CDR1 KGHSH, CDR2 LQKENI. The CDR3 sequence is 14 residues long. This chain's CDR3 is CASSPPAGTGELFF. The entire variable domain, with the rest obtained from reference TRBV18 and TRBJ2-2, is as follows: NAGVMQNPRHLVRRRGQEARLRCSPMKGHSHVYWYRQLPEEGLKFMVYLQKENIIDESGMPKERFSAEFPKEGPSILRIQQVVRGDSAAYFCASSPPAGTGELFFGEGSRLTVL.

J is TRBJ2-2 and V is TRBV6-1. Germline values: CDR1 MNHNS, CDR2 SASEGT. CDR3 length equals 15 residues. CDR3 amino acids: CASSEKGRNTGELFF.

This chain joins TRBV18 and TRBJ2-1. The germline V gene has CDR1 KGHSH and CDR2 LQKENI. The CDR3 has 14 amino acids. This CDR3 reads CASSPPFLREEQFF.

The CDR3 reads CASSTGERLAGTDTQYF. This chain joins TRBV19 and TRBJ2-3; as DNA is missing, the TRBD2 call by TCRdb cannot be tested. This CDR3 region has 17 residues. CDR1 and CDR2 from the germline V gene are LNHDA and SQIVND (reference sequence).

The chain recombines TRBV6-1 with TRBJ2-7; TCRdb designates TRBD1, a call that cannot be tested without DNA. This CDR3 is built from 13 residues. CDR1 and CDR2 from the germline V gene are MNHNS and SASEGT. The CDR3 is CASSQGINYEQYF.

V and J are TRBV29-1 and TRBJ2-4; TCRdb calls TRBD2, which cannot be checked without DNA. Germline V CDR1 and CDR2: SQVTM, ANQGSEA. This CDR3 has 15 amino acids. This CDR3 is CSVVGGEVAKNIQYF.

The rearrangement joins TRBV5-1 to TRBJ2-2; TCRdb calls TRBD1, which cannot be checked without DNA. The CDR3 has 15 residues. Looked up from germline, CDR1 is SGHRS and CDR2 is YFSETQ. CDR3 protein: CASKTRQGNTGELFF.

V usage is TRBV5-1 and J usage is TRBJ1-1. Germline V CDR1 and CDR2: SGHRS, YFSETQ. This CDR3 region has 16 residues. CDR3 sequence: CASSLGGQTRGTEAFF. The whole variable domain, remainder taken from reference TRBV5-1 and TRBJ1-1, is KAGVTQTPRYLIKTRGQQVTLSCSPISGHRSVSWYQQTPGQGLQFLFEYFSETQRNKGNFPGRFSGRQFSNSRSEMNVSTLELGDSALYLCASSLGGQTRGTEAFFGQGTRLTVV.

This chain connects TRBV6-1 to TRBJ2-3; TCRdb calls TRBD1, which cannot be checked without DNA. Germline V gene lookup returns CDR1 MNHNS and CDR2 SASEGT. This CDR3 spans 13 amino acids. The CDR3 reads CASSDTGSDTQYF.

This chain uses TRBV7-3 with TRBJ1-1. The CDR3 runs to 14 residues. Germline CDR1 SGHTA, CDR2 FQGTGA. The CDR3 reads CASSLSGGDTEAFF.

The chain recombines TRBV30 with TRBJ2-1. The CDR3 is 13 amino acids. Germline loops: CDR1 GTSNPN, CDR2 SVGIG (reference sequence). CDR3 in amino acids: CAWSIGPYNEQFF. Combining the CDR3 with reference TRBV30 and TRBJ2-1 gives the whole variable domain SQTIHQWPATLVQPVGSPLSLECTVEGTSNPNLYWYRQAAGRGLQLLFYSVGIGQISSEVPQNLSASRPQDRQFILSSKKLLLSDSGFYLCAWSIGPYNEQFFGPGTRLTVL.

This sequence joins TRBV12-3 or TRBV12-4 and TRBJ1-6. The CDR3 consists of 15 residues. The chain's CDR3 is CASILHSSYNSPLHF.

The chain joins TRBV9 to TRBJ1-1; TCRdb proposes TRBD1, but this gene call is untestable without DNA. The germline V gene encodes CDR1 SGDLS and CDR2 YYNGEE. This CDR3 has 15 amino acids. The CDR3 spells CASSVSPGKPTEAFF.

The V call is TRBV20-1, the J call TRBJ2-2. There are 12 residues in the CDR3. The germline gives CDR1 DFQATT, CDR2 SNEGSKA (reference sequence). The CDR3 here is CSVGSDTGELFF.

The gene calls are TRBV20-1 and TRBJ2-3; TCRdb reports TRBD1, a call that lacks DNA to check it against. Germline CDR1 reads DFQATT; CDR2 reads SNEGSKA (reference sequence). CDR3 length: 15 amino acids. CDR3: CSARDSAGQRDTQYF.

The chain uses TRBV5-1 and TRBJ2-1. The CDR3 loop spans 13 amino acids. Germline-derived CDR1 and CDR2 are SGHRS and YFSETQ. CDR3 loop: CASSLGTTGEQFF.

The chain uses TRBV20-1 and TRBJ2-1; the D gene TCRdb calls, TRBD2, cannot be checked with no DNA. The CDR3 is 13 amino acids. Germline CDR1 and CDR2: DFQATT and SNEGSKA (reference sequence). Here the CDR3 reads CSARTSEYNEQFF.

This chain uses TRBV10-3 with TRBJ2-1; the TCRdb D gene call, TRBD2, has no DNA to confirm it. Germline values: CDR1 ENHRY, CDR2 SYGVKD. CDR3 size: 15 residues. CDR3 in amino acids: CATFDPGLPKDEQFF.

This chain connects TRBV27 to TRBJ2-7; TCRdb lists TRBD2, though no DNA is available to test this call. CDR3 size: 14 residues. Germline V gene lookup returns CDR1 MNHEY and CDR2 SMNVEV (reference sequence). The CDR3 sequence is CASSRRVGPYEQYF.

This chain uses TRBV7-9 with TRBJ1-1. Germline lookup yields CDR1 SEHNR and CDR2 FQNEAQ (reference sequence). The CDR3 covers 15 residues. CDR3 sequence reads: CASSFRGGRDTEAFF. The complete variable domain, with remaining parts taken from reference TRBV7-9 and TRBJ1-1, reads DTGVSQNPRHKITKRGQNVTFRCDPISEHNRLYWYRQTLGQGPEFLTYFQNEAQLEKSRLLSDRFSAERPKGSFSTLEIQRTEQGDSAMYLCASSFRGGRDTEAFFGQGTRLTVV.

The chain uses TRBV12-3 or TRBV12-4 and TRBJ2-5; TCRdb designates TRBD1, a call that cannot be tested without DNA. The CDR3 runs to 13 residues. This CDR3 is CASSLRGSETQYF.

The rearrangement uses TRBV6-1 and TRBJ2-1. Germline values: CDR1 MNHNS, CDR2 SASEGT. There are 11 residues in the CDR3. This chain's CDR3 is CASAVVYEQFF.

V usage is TRBV15 and J usage is TRBJ2-1. The germline gives CDR1 LNHNV, CDR2 YYDKDF (reference sequence). The CDR3 length is 11 residues. CDR3 loop: CATRWSNEQFF. The variable domain in full, with the rest retrieved from reference TRBV15 and TRBJ2-1, is DAMVIQNPRYQVTQFGKPVTLSCSQTLNHNVMYWYQQKSSQAPKLLFHYYDKDFNNEADTPDNFQSRRPNTSFCFLDIRSPGLGDTAMYLCATRWSNEQFFGPGTRLTVL.

This rearrangement joins TRBV16 to TRBJ2-1; the TCRdb D gene call, TRBD1, has no DNA to confirm it. Looked up from germline, CDR1 is KGHSY and CDR2 is FQNENV. The CDR3 is made up of 14 amino acids. The CDR3 here is CASSQWGTTDEQFF. The full variable domain, rest sourced from reference TRBV16 and TRBJ2-1, is GEEVAQTPKHLVRGEGQKAKLYCAPIKGHSYVFWYQQVLKNEFKFLISFQNENVFDETGMPKERFSAKCLPNSPCSLEIQATKLEDSAVYFCASSQWGTTDEQFFGPGTRLTVL.